Presented here are 4 T cell receptor beta chains from one specimen sequenced in a study of response to subunit inactivated influenza vaccine. TCRdb redid the calling of the RT-PCR reads with MiXCR, one entry per CDR3 protein. The table shows approximately 530,000 distinct CDR3 sequences, with about an eighth occurring only once. This material consisted of PBMCs from blood, taken roughly 46 days after vaccination. The source of these receptors is a man aged 45 to 65 who received an inactivated influenza vaccine.

This clonotype came up a few times. The rearrangement joins TRBV29-1 to TRBJ2-4; D is unresolved. V was trimmed by 1 base and J by 2 bases, leaving 6 bases between them. The CDR3 sequence is 13 residues long. The V gene's germline CDR1 is SQVTM and CDR2 ANQGSEA. CDR3 in amino acids: CSVEGNTKNIQYF. DNA for the CDR3: TGCAGCGTTGAAGGAAATACCAAAAACATTCAGTACTTC.

This clonotype was detected ten times or more. The rearrangement uses TRBV29-1 and TRBJ2-7, with 7 bases identical to TRBD1. CDR1 is SQVTM and CDR2 is ANQGSEA in the germline V gene. Losses at the gene ends were 1 base for V and 4 bases for J; bases not matched to a gene: 1. The CDR3 is 12 amino acids. The CDR3 bases are TGCAGCGTTGAAGTGGACAGGTACGAGCAGTACTTC. Its protein is CSVEVDRYEQYF.

This clonotype occurred a few times. The chain has TRBV7-9 and TRBJ1-1, with D unclear. Germline assignment: CDR1 SEHNR and CDR2 FQNEAQ (reference sequence). The V end lost 5 bases, the J end lost 8 bases, and 12 bases lay between the germline ends. The CDR3 is made up of 12 amino acids. DNA for the CDR3: TGTGCCAGCAGCCCCCGTAGGTCAGAAGCTTTCTTT. Translation: CASSPRRSEAFF.

This clonotype was seen repeatedly, ten times or more. The chain combines TRBV15 with TRBJ2-1; either TRBD1 or TRBD2 may fit D (5 bases each). V was clipped by 1 base and J by 7 bases, with 11 bases between them. This CDR3 has 14 residues. Germline values: CDR1 LNHNV, CDR2 YYDKDF (reference sequence). The CDR3 is CATSRVGERNEQFF. In DNA, the CDR3 is TGTGCCACCAGCAGAGTGGGGGAGAGGAATGAGCAGTTCTTC.